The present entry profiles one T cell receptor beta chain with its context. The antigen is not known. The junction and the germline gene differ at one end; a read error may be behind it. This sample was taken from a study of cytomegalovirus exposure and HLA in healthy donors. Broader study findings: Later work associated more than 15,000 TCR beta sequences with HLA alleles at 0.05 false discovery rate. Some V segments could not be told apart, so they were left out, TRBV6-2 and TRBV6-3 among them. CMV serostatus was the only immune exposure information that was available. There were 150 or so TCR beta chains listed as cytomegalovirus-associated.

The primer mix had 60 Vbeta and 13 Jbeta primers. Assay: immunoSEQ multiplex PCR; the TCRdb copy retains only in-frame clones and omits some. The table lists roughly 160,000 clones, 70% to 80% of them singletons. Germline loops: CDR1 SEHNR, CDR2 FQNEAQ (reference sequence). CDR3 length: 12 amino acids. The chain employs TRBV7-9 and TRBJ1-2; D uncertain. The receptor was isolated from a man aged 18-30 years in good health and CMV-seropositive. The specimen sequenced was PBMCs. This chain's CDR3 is CASSLAVPDFSF. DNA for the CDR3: TGTGCCAGCAGCTTAGCGGTCCCTGACTTTTCCTTC.